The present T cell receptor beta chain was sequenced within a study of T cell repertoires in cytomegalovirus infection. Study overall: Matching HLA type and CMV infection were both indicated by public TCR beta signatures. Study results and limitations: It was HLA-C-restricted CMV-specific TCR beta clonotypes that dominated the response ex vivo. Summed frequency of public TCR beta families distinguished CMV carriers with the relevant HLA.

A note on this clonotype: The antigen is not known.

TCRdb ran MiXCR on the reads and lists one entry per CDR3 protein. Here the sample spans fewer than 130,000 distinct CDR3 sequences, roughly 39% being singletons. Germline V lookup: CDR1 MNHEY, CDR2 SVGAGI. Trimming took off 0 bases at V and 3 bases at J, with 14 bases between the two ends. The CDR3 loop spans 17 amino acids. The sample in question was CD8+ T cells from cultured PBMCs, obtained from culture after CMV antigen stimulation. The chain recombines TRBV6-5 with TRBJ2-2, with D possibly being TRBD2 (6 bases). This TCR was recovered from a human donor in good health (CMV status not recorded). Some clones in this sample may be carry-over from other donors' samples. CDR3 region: CASSYSVGGMYTGELFF. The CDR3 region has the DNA TGTGCCAGCAGTTACTCCGTAGGAGGGATGTACACCGGGGAGCTGTTTTTT.